The 4 T cell receptor beta chains listed next were all sequenced from one sample in a study of Ad26.COV2.S vaccination and SARS-CoV-2 variants. This table comes from immunoSEQ multiplex PCR, and its TCRdb copy is limited to in-frame clones, with some not included. Among some 290,000 clones, about 85% were seen once, and the ten largest hold 2.1%. The treatment: roughly 18 received Ad26.COV2.S at low or high dose, single or two shots; several received placebo; per-sample allocation not given. The samples were gathered on day 63 after the first injection of vaccine or placebo. The sample here was peripheral blood, taken in a trial of Ad26.COV2.S vaccine versus placebo. The receptor set was obtained from a person between 18 and 65 years old who received the Ad26.COV2.S COVID-19 vaccine or a placebo.

The chain joins TRBV4-2 to TRBJ2-3, with D perhaps matching TRBD2 (5 bases). Between the trimmed V and J ends, which lost 1 base and 8 bases, there was a span of 13 bases. The CDR3 covers 14 residues. Germline CDR1 and CDR2: LGHNA and YNFKEQ. The CDR3 reads CASSQGTRSSTQYF. The CDR3 DNA reads TGTGCCAGCAGCCAAGGCACTAGGTCAAGTACGCAGTATTTT.

The gene calls are TRBV19 and TRBJ1-4, with a weak D call TRBD1 (6 bases). This CDR3 region has 17 residues. The V gene's germline CDR1 is LNHDA and CDR2 SQIVND (reference sequence). Trimming shortened V by 3 bases and J by 0 bases, and 14 bases separated the two germline ends. The CDR3 reads CASSITGGGATNEKLFF. CDR3 in DNA: TGTGCCAGTAGTATTACCGGAGGGGGGGCAACTAATGAAAAACTGTTTTTT.

V and J are TRBV29-1 and TRBJ2-5; D gene ambiguous. Germline values: CDR1 SQVTM, CDR2 ANQGSEA. Trimming pared 7 bases from V and 5 bases from J, leaving 20 bases between. The CDR3 runs to 14 residues. CDR3 protein: CSAKDGVARETQYF. CDR3 DNA: TGCAGCGCCAAGGACGGCGTAGCACGGGAGACCCAGTACTTC.

The rearrangement uses TRBV7-2 and TRBJ1-4; D may be TRBD1 (5 bases). This CDR3 contains 16 residues. CDR1 and CDR2 from the germline V gene are SGHTA and FQGNSA. Trimming shortened V by 5 bases and J by 8 bases, and 21 bases separated the two germline ends. CDR3 DNA: TGTGCCAGCAGCCCCCGAGGGGACCTCGAAAAAGAAAAACTGTTTTTT. Translation gives CASSPRGDLEKEKLFF.